The rows below give T cell receptor beta chains drawn from one sample of a study of blood T cell repertoires in COVID-19. This table comes from immunoSEQ multiplex PCR, and its TCRdb copy is limited to in-frame clones, with some not included. Of roughly 100,000 clones in the sample, less than 85% were seen once. Sequencing used peripheral blood. These receptors came from a woman in her 70s with active or convalescent COVID-19. Each CDR3 is given with its conserved first and last residue. The order of the fields is D gene, V gene, clone size, J gene, CDR3 protein, CDR3 DNA. The D gene is left open where the match is weak. The listing skips clone size in some rows; elsewhere it reads once, few, many or a size class.

>-|TRBV5-1|-|TRBJ2-3
CASSLDGVRTDTQYF
TGCGCCAGCAGCTTGGACGGCGTGAGGACAGATACGCAGTATTTT
>TRBD1|TRBV28|-|TRBJ1-2
CASSSPDRGRLFGYTF
TGTGCCAGCAGTTCCCCGGACAGGGGAAGACTATTCGGCTACACCTTC
>-|TRBV7-9|-|TRBJ1-5
CASSFQGGQPQHF
TGTGCCAGCAGCTTTCAGGGTGGCCAGCCCCAGCATTTT
>TRBD1|TRBV7-2|-|TRBJ2-7
CASSDRDRFSYEQYF
TGTGCCAGCAGCGACCGGGACAGGTTCTCCTACGAGCAGTACTTC
>-|TRBV28|-|TRBJ2-7
CASSSLGGSRAAYEQYF
TGTGCCAGCAGTAGCCTCGGAGGGTCCCGTGCAGCCTACGAGCAGTACTTC
>TRBD2|TRBV9|-|TRBJ2-1
CASSPSSGGADEQFF
TGTGCCAGCAGCCCGAGTAGCGGGGGGGCTGATGAGCAGTTCTTC
>-|TRBV18|-|TRBJ2-3
CASSTGNTDTQYF
TGTGCCAGCTCCACAGGGAACACAGATACGCAGTATTTT
>-|TRBV5-4|-|TRBJ1-3
CASSPTPSSGNTIYF
TGTGCCAGCAGCCCGACACCAAGCTCTGGAAACACCATATATTTT
>-|TRBV12-5|-|TRBJ1-1
CASGLPNTGNTEAFF
TGTGCTAGTGGTTTGCCGAATACAGGGAATACTGAAGCTTTCTTT
>-|TRBV7-2|-|TRBJ2-7
CASSFFTGPYSHEQYF
TGTGCCAGCAGCTTCTTTACAGGGCCATATTCCCACGAGCAGTACTTC
>-|TRBV24-1|once|TRBJ2-2
CATSHRGLHTGELFF
TGTGCCACCTCCCACCGGGGACTCCACACCGGGGAGCTGTTTTTT
>TRBD2|TRBV11-2|-|TRBJ2-3
CASSLLGGSMNTQYF
TGTGCCAGCAGCTTGTTGGGCGGGAGTATGAATACGCAGTATTTT
>-|TRBV21-1|-|TRBJ1-5
CASSKGRDNQPQHF
TGTGCCAGCAGCAAAGGGAGGGATAATCAGCCCCAGCATTTT
>-|TRBV3-1/TRBV3-2|-|TRBJ1-1
CASSQRSEAFF
TGTGCCAGCAGCCAGAGATCTGAAGCTTTCTTT
>-|TRBV6-1|-|TRBJ1-6
CASSEAGGGRNSPLHF
TGTGCCAGCAGTGAAGCAGGAGGTGGACGAAATTCACCCCTCCACTTT
>TRBD1|TRBV5-1|few|TRBJ2-1
CASSLSGQGRSEQFF
TGCGCCAGCAGCTTGTCAGGACAGGGCCGGAGTGAGCAGTTCTTC
>-|TRBV3-1/TRBV3-2|-|TRBJ1-1
CASSPRGGWEAFF
TGTGCCAGCAGCCCGCGGGGAGGGTGGGAAGCTTTCTTT
>-|TRBV6-1|-|TRBJ2-7
CASSGLSSLGGVAYEQYF
TGTGCCAGCAGTGGTCTTTCCTCCTTGGGGGGTGTCGCCTACGAGCAGTACTTC
>-|TRBV4-3|-|TRBJ1-2
CASSQEYRFYGYTF
TGCGCCAGCAGCCAAGAATACAGATTTTATGGCTACACCTTC
>TRBD2|TRBV11-2|-|TRBJ2-7
CASSSWGGLAVEQYF
TGTGCCAGCAGCTCATGGGGGGGACTAGCCGTCGAGCAGTACTTC
>-|TRBV28|-|TRBJ1-1
CASIKTIRWTEAFF
TGTGCCAGCATTAAGACAATCCGATGGACTGAAGCTTTCTTT
>TRBD2|TRBV4-3|once|TRBJ2-1
CASSRGLAGGPDEQFF
TGCGCCAGCAGCCGAGGACTAGCGGGGGGGCCGGATGAGCAGTTCTTC
>TRBD1|TRBV11-3|-|TRBJ2-7
CASSATGTGIYEQYF
TGTGCCAGCAGCGCTACCGGGACAGGGATTTACGAGCAGTACTTC
>-|TRBV6-1|-|TRBJ1-5
CASSERQMDQPQHF
TGTGCCAGCAGTGAACGACAGATGGATCAGCCCCAGCATTTT
>TRBD1|TRBV24-1|-|TRBJ2-3
CATSDNARSGTGLDTQYF
TGTGCCACCAGTGACAACGCCAGGTCCGGGACAGGACTTGATACGCAGTATTTT
>TRBD1|TRBV28|-|TRBJ1-5
CASSLLGQGDQPQHF
TGTGCCAGCAGTTTACTGGGACAGGGAGATCAGCCCCAGCATTTT
>-|TRBV10-2|-|TRBJ1-4
CASQGHINEKLFF
TGCGCCAGTCAGGGCCATATAAATGAAAAACTGTTTTTT
>-|TRBV19|-|TRBJ1-2
CASSIRGGPPLGYTF
TGTGCCAGTAGTATTAGGGGCGGACCTCCCCTTGGCTACACCTTC
>-|TRBV5-1|-|TRBJ2-3
CASSADPTDTQYF
TGCGCCAGCAGTGCGGATCCAACAGATACGCAGTATTTT
>-|TRBV4-1|-|TRBJ1-4
CASSDTLNEKLFF
TGCGCCAGCAGCGACACCCTTAATGAAAAACTGTTTTTT
>TRBD2|TRBV3-1/TRBV3-2|-|TRBJ2-1
CASRTSGRISEQFF
TGTGCCAGTAGGACTAGCGGGAGAATATCTGAGCAGTTCTTC
>TRBD1|TRBV6-5|-|TRBJ1-2
CASSYSRTGDYGYTF
TGTGCCAGCAGTTATTCAAGGACAGGGGACTATGGCTACACCTTC
>-|TRBV30|few|TRBJ1-1
CAWSVLGLNTEAFF
TGTGCCTGGAGTGTACTGGGGCTTAACACTGAAGCTTTCTTT
>-|TRBV20-1|-|TRBJ2-5
CSATGETQYF
TGCAGTGCTACCGGGGAGACCCAGTACTTC
>-|TRBV7-9|-|TRBJ2-5
CASSPPGSPQETQYF
TGTGCCAGCAGCCCCCCAGGGTCCCCCCAAGAGACCCAGTACTTC
>-|TRBV18|-|TRBJ2-7
CASSPPKGASYEQYF
TGTGCCAGCTCACCACCGAAAGGAGCGTCCTACGAGCAGTACTTC
>TRBD2|TRBV7-2|-|TRBJ2-3
CASSLDPSGLTDTQYF
TGTGCCAGCAGCTTAGATCCTAGCGGCCTCACAGATACGCAGTATTTT
>-|TRBV5-5|-|TRBJ2-5
CASSLFPGQETQYF
TGTGCCAGCAGCTTGTTCCCGGGTCAAGAGACCCAGTACTTC
>-|TRBV28|-|TRBJ1-6
CASSSMRVAYNSPLHF
TGTGCCAGCAGTTCAATGAGGGTCGCCTATAATTCACCCCTCCACTTT
>TRBD2|TRBV5-1|-|TRBJ2-3
CASSLSGLGTDTQYF
TGCGCCAGCAGCTTGTCGGGACTAGGGACAGATACGCAGTATTTT